These 31 T cell receptor beta chains came from one sample sequenced in a study of T cell responses to AZD1222 COVID-19 vaccine. Data came from immunoSEQ multiplex PCR; TCRdb stores just in-frame clones and leaves some out. This sample carries about 140,000 clones, about 91% of them seen once, and the ten largest clones take around 3.5%. The sample consisted of peripheral blood, taken 28 days after the second AZD1222 dose. These receptors were collected from an adult who received the AZD1222 COVID-19 vaccine.

The J gene is TRBJ1-1, the V gene TRBV7-9, with a possible D match to TRBD1 (6 bases). Deletions cut 5 bases from V and 0 bases from J, with 19 bases between. Germline loops: CDR1 SEHNR, CDR2 FQNEAQ (reference sequence). This CDR3 is built from 17 residues. The CDR3 is CASSPYRDYRMNTEAFF. CDR3 in DNA: TGTGCCAGCAGCCCTTACAGGGATTATCGAATGAACACTGAAGCTTTCTTT.

For this clone: Other nucleotide sequences from this sample produce the same CDR3. The gene calls are TRBV5-1 and TRBJ2-7; either TRBD1 or TRBD2 may fit D (5 bases each). The CDR3 length is 14 residues. With 3 bases removed from V and 0 bases from J, the gap between germline ends came to 10 bases. From germline, CDR1 is SGHRS and CDR2 YFSETQ. CDR3 amino acids: CASSSQGDSYEQYF. CDR3 bases: TGCGCCAGCAGCTCTCAGGGAGACTCCTACGAGCAGTACTTC.

The chain links TRBV6-2 or TRBV6-3 to TRBJ2-3; TRBD2 matches at 11 bases. The V segment lost 5 bases and the J segment 7 bases; nucleotides outside the gene matches: 11. From germline, CDR1 is MNHEY and CDR2 SVGEGT. CDR3 length: 16 amino acids. CDR3 amino acids: CASSGIVASGGNTQYF. In nucleotides, the CDR3 is TGTGCCAGCAGTGGCATCGTGGCTAGCGGGGGGAATACGCAGTATTTT.

J is TRBJ1-2 and V is TRBV11-2; unclear D gene. With 0 bases removed from V and 4 bases from J, the gap between germline ends came to 9 bases. The CDR3 runs to 14 residues. Looked up from germline, CDR1 is SGHAT and CDR2 is FQNNGV. In DNA, the CDR3 is TGTGCCAGCAGCTTAGATAACGGGATCTATGGCTACACCTTC. The encoded protein is CASSLDNGIYGYTF.

This CDR3 reads CASSFGGRTGELFF. Written as DNA, the CDR3 is TGTGCCAGCAGTTTTGGAGGCAGGACCGGGGAGCTGTTTTTT. The chain recombines TRBV28 with TRBJ2-2; D possibly corresponds to TRBD2 (5 bases). V lost 3 bases and J lost 5, with 10 bases in between. Per germline, CDR1 MDHEN and CDR2 SYDVKM. The CDR3 covers 14 residues.

This clone appeared a single time. This same CDR3 is encoded by further DNA sequences in the sample. This chain uses TRBV28 with TRBJ1-1, with D hard to call. V was shortened by 2 bases and J by 1 base, with 5 bases between the two germline ends. Germline CDR1 and CDR2: MDHEN and SYDVKM. The CDR3 totals 13 residues. CDR3 protein: CASSLDGNTEAFF. CDR3 in DNA: TGTGCCAGCAGTTTAGACGGGAACACTGAAGCTTTCTTT.

This clone was detected only once. The chain combines TRBV3-1 (or the pseudogene TRBV3-2) with TRBJ2-5; 8 bases are a match to TRBD2. Germline CDR1 is LGHDT and CDR2 is YNNKEL (reference sequence). CDR3 length: 16 amino acids. The V gene end was trimmed by 2 bases and the J gene end by 5 bases; junction bases not matched to a gene: 10. The CDR3 loop reads CASSQMGLVLAETQYF. DNA of the CDR3: TGTGCCAGCAGCCAAATGGGACTAGTCTTAGCGGAGACCCAGTACTTC.

This chain connects TRBV20-1 to TRBJ2-1; D is unresolved. CDR3 length equals 11 residues. V lost 3 bases, J lost 6 bases, and 6 bases lay in between. CDR1 is DFQATT and CDR2 is SNEGSKA in the germline V gene (reference sequence). CDR3 amino acids: CSASPTNEQFF. The CDR3 bases are TGCAGTGCTAGTCCAACCAATGAGCAGTTCTTC.

This chain links TRBV2 with TRBJ2-3; the match to TRBD1 covers 8 bases. Germline assignment: CDR1 SNHLY and CDR2 FYNNEI. Trimming cost V 9 bases and J 6 bases; bases outside gene matches: 11. The CDR3 totals 14 residues. The CDR3 loop reads CASASGGAWDTQYF. CDR3 bases: TGTGCCAGTGCCTCAGGGGGCGCGTGGGATACGCAGTATTTT.

The V gene is TRBV19, the J gene TRBJ1-2, with 9 bases lining up with TRBD1. Germline V gene data show CDR1 as LNHDA and CDR2 as SQIVND (reference sequence). This CDR3 comprises 14 residues. V gave up 3 bases and J gave up 6 bases; unmatched junction bases: 5. DNA of the CDR3: TGTGCCAGTAGTATCCCCGGGACAGGGAATGGCTACACCTTC. It codes for CASSIPGTGNGYTF.

V usage is TRBV28 and J usage is TRBJ1-3; no clear D gene. The CDR3 runs to 14 residues. In germline, CDR1 is MDHEN, CDR2 SYDVKM. Between the trimmed V and J ends, which lost 4 bases and 0 bases, there was a span of 7 bases. The CDR3 DNA follows: TGTGCCAGCAGTTCGAAATACTCTGGAAACACCATATATTTT. The encoded protein is CASSSKYSGNTIYF.

The CDR3 region has the DNA TGTGCCAGCAGCCCCCGGGCAGGGGGCGACTATGGCTACACCTTC. Protein product: CASSPRAGGDYGYTF. The V call is TRBV9, the J call TRBJ1-2, with 8 bases lining up with TRBD1. Germline CDR1 and CDR2: SGDLS and YYNGEE. The V and J ends lost 4 bases and 3 bases, in that order; junction bases with no gene match: 8. This CDR3 is 15 amino acids long.

The rearrangement links TRBV10-3 to TRBJ2-2, with D possibly matching TRBD2 (6 bases). Germline CDR1 and CDR2: ENHRY and SYGVKD. The V end was cut by 11 bases, the J end by 4 bases, with 17 bases between. The CDR3 length is 14 residues. The chain's CDR3 is CASERETFTGELFF. DNA for the CDR3: TGTGCCTCTGAACGGGAGACCTTCACCGGGGAGCTGTTTTTT.

The chain carries TRBV12-3 or TRBV12-4 and TRBJ1-6; the D is unclear. This CDR3 comprises 13 residues. V lost 6 bases and J lost 5, with 8 bases in between. In DNA, the CDR3 is TGTGCCAGCAGCCATCCTAATAATTCACCCCTCCACTTT. Its protein is CASSHPNNSPLHF.

The CDR3 spells CATSRVGQTEAFF. DNA of the CDR3: TGTGCCACCAGCAGAGTTGGGCAAACTGAAGCTTTCTTT. The chain couples TRBV15 to TRBJ1-1, with D uncertain. CDR1 and CDR2 (germline): LNHNV, YYDKDF (reference sequence). The CDR3 contains 13 residues. V lost 1 base to trimming and J lost 5 bases, with 8 bases between them. Supplemented by reference TRBV15 and TRBJ1-1, the full variable domain reads DAMVIQNPRYQVTQFGKPVTLSCSQTLNHNVMYWYQQKSSQAPKLLFHYYDKDFNNEADTPDNFQSRRPNTSFCFLDIRSPGLGDTAMYLCATSRVGQTEAFFGQGTRLTVV.

This clone was counted a few times. Other DNA sequences from this sample encode an identical CDR3 as well. The chain has TRBV12-3 or TRBV12-4 and TRBJ2-7; D ambiguous. CDR3 length: 13 residues. Trimming shortened V by 7 bases and J by 0 bases, and 10 bases separated the two germline ends. CDR3 bases: TGTGCCAGCACCCTGACCGGCTCCTACGAGCAGTACTTC. Translation gives CASTLTGSYEQYF.

The rearrangement uses TRBV5-1 and TRBJ1-1; 8 bases are shared with TRBD1. V dropped 5 bases and J dropped 0; count of bases not matched to a gene: 12. This CDR3 spans 17 amino acids. Germline CDR1 and CDR2: SGHRS and YFSETQ. The CDR3 is CASRGTGGTWMNTEAFF. In DNA form, the CDR3 reads TGCGCCAGCAGGGGGACAGGAGGAACATGGATGAACACTGAAGCTTTCTTT.

The rearrangement uses TRBV15 and TRBJ1-6; D is ambiguous. Germline CDR1 LNHNV, CDR2 YYDKDF (reference sequence). The CDR3 contains 12 residues. V was shortened by 1 base and J by 10 bases, with 5 bases between the two germline ends. The CDR3 here is CATSRGESPLHF. The DNA of the CDR3 is TGTGCCACCAGCAGAGGTGAATCACCCCTCCACTTT.

The V and J genes are TRBV6-5 and TRBJ2-7; 9 bases are a match to TRBD1. The V and J ends lost 2 bases and 10 bases, in that order; junction bases with no gene match: 9. Germline loops: CDR1 MNHEY, CDR2 SVGAGI. The CDR3 runs to 14 residues. The CDR3: CASSYTGTGSGQYF. DNA for the CDR3: TGTGCCAGCAGTTACACCGGGACAGGGTCTGGCCAGTACTTC.

This chain uses TRBV28 with TRBJ2-7, with TRBD1 as a possible D gene (6 bases). The germline V and J ends were trimmed by 2 bases and 7 bases, with 15 bases remaining between them. This CDR3 has 14 amino acids. Germline loops: CDR1 MDHEN, CDR2 SYDVKM. The CDR3 region has the DNA TGTGCCAGCAGTTTAGGGACATTGTCCTGGGAGCAGTACTTC. Encoded protein: CASSLGTLSWEQYF.

The rearrangement joins TRBV5-1 to TRBJ1-3; maybe TRBD1 (6 bases). The CDR3 is made up of 15 amino acids. The ends were cut back, 3 bases at V and 4 bases at J, with 14 bases in the middle. Germline-derived CDR1 and CDR2 are SGHRS and YFSETQ. Here the CDR3 DNA reads TGCGCCAGCAGCTGGGGGCCAGGGGACGGAAACACCATATATTTT. Protein: CASSWGPGDGNTIYF.

The rearrangement links TRBV7-3 to TRBJ2-7; D uncertain. Trimming left V 1 base short and J 7 bases short, with 11 bases between. The CDR3 loop spans 13 amino acids. Germline loops: CDR1 SGHTA, CDR2 FQGTGA. CDR3 coding DNA: TGTGCCAGCAGCTTAATGCTATCTCGGGAGCAGTACTTC. Amino acid sequence: CASSLMLSREQYF.

The CDR3 reads CASSLGDRATEQYF. In DNA form, the CDR3 reads TGCGCCAGCAGCTTGGGGGACAGGGCTACCGAGCAGTACTTC. This chain links TRBV5-1 with TRBJ2-7; 9 nucleotides agree with TRBD1. Trimming took 0 bases from V and 6 from J; bases not matched to a gene: 4. In germline, CDR1 is SGHRS, CDR2 YFSETQ. CDR3 length: 14 amino acids.

J is TRBJ2-7 and V is TRBV28, with a possible D match to TRBD1 (6 bases). CDR3 length: 14 residues. Germline values: CDR1 MDHEN, CDR2 SYDVKM. Trimming took 5 bases from V and 0 from J, leaving 11 bases between them. CDR3 in DNA: TGTGCCAGCAGTCCCGGGACATACTCCTACGAGCAGTACTTC. Protein product: CASSPGTYSYEQYF.

The chain uses TRBV6-5 and TRBJ2-1, with 9 bases aligning to TRBD2. With 2 bases clipped from V and 6 bases from J, the junction kept 5 bases outside the gene matches. Germline V gene sequence: CDR1 MNHEY, CDR2 SVGAGI. The CDR3 totals 15 residues. The CDR3 loop is CASSYSGRPLNEQFF. The DNA for the CDR3 is TGTGCCAGCAGTTACAGCGGGAGGCCCCTCAATGAGCAGTTCTTC.

CDR3 bases: TGTGCCAGCAGCTTAGGGGCAGGGCCAAACACTGAAGCTTTCTTT. Translation: CASSLGAGPNTEAFF. This rearrangement joins TRBV7-9 to TRBJ1-1, with D tentatively TRBD1 (5 bases). Germline assignment: CDR1 SEHNR and CDR2 FQNEAQ (reference sequence). Trimming took off 1 base at V and 2 bases at J, with 11 bases between the two ends. CDR3 length equals 15 residues. Combining the CDR3 with reference TRBV7-9 and TRBJ1-1 gives the whole variable domain DTGVSQNPRHKITKRGQNVTFRCDPISEHNRLYWYRQTLGQGPEFLTYFQNEAQLEKSRLLSDRFSAERPKGSFSTLEIQRTEQGDSAMYLCASSLGAGPNTEAFFGQGTRLTVV.

CDR3 sequence: CASSKTGSNQPQHF. CDR3 nucleotide sequence: TGTGCCAGCAGCAAGACAGGTAGCAATCAGCCCCAGCATTTT. The chain carries TRBV9 and TRBJ1-5; weak D call: TRBD1 (6 bases). V was trimmed by 4 bases and J by 0 bases, leaving 8 bases between them. From germline, CDR1 is SGDLS and CDR2 YYNGEE. This CDR3 has 14 amino acids. The full variable domain, in which reference TRBV9 and TRBJ1-5 provide the parts outside the CDR3, is DSGVTQTPKHLITATGQRVTLRCSPRSGDLSVYWYQQSLDQGLQFLIQYYNGEERAKGNILERFSAQQFPDLHSELNLSSLELGDSALYFCASSKTGSNQPQHFGDGTRLSIL.

The V and J genes are TRBV29-1 and TRBJ2-4, with D unresolved. Germline loops: CDR1 SQVTM, CDR2 ANQGSEA. The V end was cut by 6 bases, the J end by 2 bases, with 11 bases between. The CDR3 extends over 13 amino acids. Here the CDR3 reads CSVDPPTKNIQYF. The CDR3 DNA reads as TGCAGCGTGGACCCCCCGACCAAAAACATTCAGTACTTC.

The gene calls are TRBV11-2 and TRBJ1-3, with D perhaps TRBD1 (5 bases). The CDR3 covers 15 residues. Trimming removed 3 bases at V and 0 bases at J, with 9 bases between. CDR1 and CDR2 (germline): SGHAT, FQNNGV. CDR3 nucleotides: TGTGCCAGCAGCTTTGAGGGGTTCTCTGGAAACACCATATATTTT. Encoded protein: CASSFEGFSGNTIYF.

The chain recombines TRBV2 with TRBJ2-1; D unclear. The CDR3 is made up of 12 amino acids. CDR1 and CDR2 from the germline V gene are SNHLY and FYNNEI. The V and J ends lost 7 bases and 7 bases respectively, with 11 bases between them. CDR3 region: CASMGRINEQFF. Here the CDR3 DNA reads TGTGCCAGCATGGGCAGGATAAATGAGCAGTTCTTC. The full variable domain, its missing parts supplied by reference TRBV2 and TRBJ2-1, is EPEVTQTPSHQVTQMGQEVILRCVPISNHLYFYWYRQILGQKVEFLVSFYNNEISEKSEIFDDQFSVERPDGSNFTLKIRSTKLEDSAMYFCASMGRINEQFFGPGTRLTVL.

The J gene is TRBJ2-3, the V gene TRBV6-2 or TRBV6-3, with 10 bases matching TRBD1. The CDR3 extends over 15 amino acids. From germline, CDR1 is MNHEY and CDR2 SVGEGT. V was clipped by 2 bases and J by 4 bases; unmatched bases: 3. CDR3: CASSYGTGAPDTQYF. CDR3 bases: TGTGCCAGCAGTTACGGGACAGGGGCGCCAGATACGCAGTATTTT.